A selection of T cell receptor beta chains follows, all from one sample in a study of blood T cell repertoires in COVID-19. Using immunoSEQ multiplex PCR, the repertoire was profiled, and TCRdb retains in-frame clones only, with some absent. The profile covers 130,000 to 150,000 clones, with around 82% appearing a single time and roughly 15% taken by the ten largest. The sample comprised peripheral blood. These receptors were taken from a human donor with acute or convalescent COVID-19. The donor label of this sample is uncertain. Both conserved end residues are part of each CDR3. D genes are given only for firm matches. A row's size may be missing; if present it is once, few, many or a size class.

D gene	V gene	J gene	clone size	CDR3 protein	CDR3 DNA
TRBD2	TRBV19	TRBJ2-1	.	CASSPLAGGPDTEQFF	TGTGCCAGTAGTCCGTTAGCGGGGGGACCTGACACTGAGCAGTTCTTC
TRBD2	TRBV7-9	TRBJ2-5	.	CASSSLPGLAGEGTQYF	TGTGCCAGCAGCTCCCTCCCGGGACTAGCGGGGGAAGGGACCCAGTACTTC
TRBD1	TRBV2	TRBJ1-4	.	CASLWDSRENEKLFF	TGTGCCAGCCTATGGGACAGCCGAGAAAATGAAAAACTGTTTTTT
.	TRBV25-1	TRBJ1-5	.	CATSPRYGDQPQHF	TGTGCCACCTCGCCACGATACGGGGATCAGCCCCAGCATTTT
.	TRBV6-2/TRBV6-3	TRBJ1-1	.	CASSYRGVVMNTEAFF	TGTGCCAGCAGTTACCGGGGAGTTGTCATGAACACTGAAGCTTTCTTT
TRBD1	TRBV5-1	TRBJ2-5	.	CASSTDRGPQETQYF	TGCGCCAGCAGCACGGACAGGGGGCCCCAAGAGACCCAGTACTTC
.	TRBV12-1	TRBJ2-1	.	CASSWMTSGGHNEQFF	TGTGCCAGCAGCTGGATGACTAGCGGGGGCCACAATGAGCAGTTCTTC
TRBD1	TRBV7-9	TRBJ2-5	.	CASSSRPGQGRSETQYF	TGTGCCAGCAGCTCTCGCCCTGGACAGGGGCGGAGTGAGACCCAGTACTTC
.	TRBV19	TRBJ2-5	.	CASSIRVRTQETQYF	TGTGCCAGTAGTATAAGGGTACGGACACAAGAGACCCAGTACTTC
TRBD1	TRBV9	TRBJ1-2	.	CASSFGTGQTSNYGYTF	TGTGCCAGCAGCTTTGGGACAGGCCAAACTTCTAACTATGGCTACACCTTC
.	TRBV11-2	TRBJ2-5	.	CASSSQGQETQYF	TGTGCCAGCAGCTCTCAGGGACAAGAGACCCAGTACTTC
TRBD2	TRBV5-1	TRBJ2-1	.	CASSYGLAGGKYNEQFF	TGCGCCAGCAGCTACGGACTAGCGGGGGGGAAATACAATGAGCAGTTCTTC
.	TRBV4-3	TRBJ1-1	.	CASSQDSRGTEAFF	TGCGCCAGCAGCCAAGATAGCCGAGGCACTGAAGCTTTCTTT
.	TRBV14	TRBJ1-2	few	CASSPEVGAGYTF	TGTGCCAGCAGCCCCGAGGTGGGTGCTGGCTACACCTTC
.	TRBV28	TRBJ1-5	once	CASAAHSNQPQHF	TGTGCCAGCGCGGCTCATAGCAATCAGCCCCAGCATTTT
TRBD1	TRBV6-1	TRBJ2-1	.	CASRPGTGDNEQFF	TGTGCCAGCAGACCCGGGACAGGGGACAATGAGCAGTTCTTC
TRBD1	TRBV11-2	TRBJ1-2	.	CASSPLGDRGGYTF	TGTGCCAGCAGCCCTCTCGGGGACAGAGGGGGCTACACCTTC
.	TRBV13	TRBJ1-3	once	CASRPGGAGNTIYF	TGTGCCAGCAGGCCCGGGGGAGCTGGAAACACCATATATTTT
TRBD2	TRBV27	TRBJ2-1	few	CASSSRPGGNNEQFF	TGTGCCAGCAGTTCGCGCCCGGGGGGGAACAATGAGCAGTTCTTC
.	TRBV5-4	TRBJ1-1	once	CASSFTSSGIAEAFF	TGTGCCAGCAGCTTTACGTCGTCGGGGATCGCTGAAGCTTTCTTT
TRBD2	TRBV5-4	TRBJ2-3	.	CASRESGGHTDTQYF	TGTGCCAGCAGGGAATCGGGGGGGCACACAGATACGCAGTATTTT
TRBD1	TRBV5-1	TRBJ2-3	.	CASSYSGQGFDTQYF	TGCGCCAGCAGCTACTCGGGACAGGGGTTCGATACGCAGTATTTT
TRBD1	TRBV4-1	TRBJ1-1	.	CASSRTAGGQGNAFF	TGCGCCAGCAGCCGAACTGCCGGAGGACAGGGTAATGCTTTCTTT
.	TRBV10-1	TRBJ1-1	.	CASSGQGYTEAFF	TGCGCCAGCAGCGGCCAGGGATACACTGAAGCTTTCTTT
TRBD2	TRBV6-4	TRBJ2-2	.	CASRAVAGTGELFF	TGTGCCAGCAGAGCGGTAGCGGGGACCGGGGAGCTGTTTTTT
.	TRBV5-4	TRBJ2-5	.	CASSVSGLGETQYF	TGTGCCAGCAGCGTATCGGGACTTGGGGAGACCCAGTACTTC
.	TRBV4-3	TRBJ1-1	.	CASSQDGVTEAFF	TGCGCCAGCAGCCAGGACGGGGTTACTGAAGCTTTCTTT
.	TRBV21-1	TRBJ1-5	.	CASSPLRSRGYSNQPQHF	TGTGCCAGCAGCCCCCTGAGGTCTCGAGGCTATAGCAATCAGCCCCAGCATTTT
TRBD2	TRBV5-1	TRBJ2-3	once	CASSYSGGMGDTQYF	TGCGCCAGCAGCTACAGCGGGGGTATGGGAGATACGCAGTATTTT
TRBD1	TRBV5-8	TRBJ1-5	.	CASRLTGGERQPQHF	TGTGCCAGCAGGTTGACAGGGGGCGAAAGGCAGCCCCAGCATTTT
.	TRBV19	TRBJ2-3	.	CASSRFGAKDTQYF	TGTGCCAGTAGTAGATTTGGGGCGAAAGATACGCAGTATTTT
TRBD1	TRBV4-2	TRBJ1-2	.	CASSQGGDRDYGYTF	TGTGCCAGCAGCCAGGGGGGGGACAGGGACTATGGCTACACCTTC
.	TRBV5-5	TRBJ1-2	few	CASSLDGGSYGYTF	TGTGCCAGCAGCTTGGATGGCGGTAGCTATGGCTACACCTTC
.	TRBV19	TRBJ2-2	.	CASSIFGAAANTGELFF	TGTGCCAGTAGTATATTTGGGGCTGCCGCGAACACCGGGGAGCTGTTTTTT
.	TRBV5-1	TRBJ2-3	.	CASSLGQGGSYDTQYF	TGCGCCAGCAGCTTAGGTCAGGGGGGATCCTACGATACGCAGTATTTT
.	TRBV30	TRBJ1-5	.	CAWSMDRRYLPQHF	TGTGCCTGGAGTATGGACAGACGATATCTGCCCCAGCATTTT
TRBD2	TRBV6-5	TRBJ2-1	few	CASKPTSGGTNEQFF	TGTGCCAGCAAGCCAACTAGCGGGGGGACCAATGAGCAGTTCTTC
.	TRBV29-1	TRBJ1-1	.	CSVDPNTEAFF	TGCAGCGTTGACCCTAACACTGAAGCTTTCTTT
.	TRBV27	TRBJ2-2	.	CASRATGELFF	TGTGCCAGCAGAGCGACGGGGGAGCTGTTTTTT